This T cell receptor (beta chain) derives from a study of response to subunit inactivated influenza vaccine. Points from the study as a whole: It was the authors' suggestion that each seasonal influenza vaccination recruits few new T cells.

Details on this clonotype: As yet, its antigen is unknown.

TCRdb analysed the RT-PCR reads with MiXCR anew, one entry per CDR3 protein. The sample contains roughly 630,000 distinct CDR3 sequences, less than 15% of which appear only once. The CDR3 is 15 residues long. V lost 3 bases to trimming and J lost 2 bases; unmatched junction nucleotides: 7. V usage is TRBV12-3 or TRBV12-4 and J usage is TRBJ2-7; 7 bases match TRBD1. The TCR was taken from a man in his fifties or sixties who received an inactivated influenza vaccine. Here the sequenced sample was PBMCs from blood, taken about 14 days before vaccination. CDR3 sequence reads: CASSFWERGPYEQYF. The CDR3 region has the DNA TGTGCCAGCAGTTTTTGGGAAAGGGGGCCCTACGAGCAGTACTTC.